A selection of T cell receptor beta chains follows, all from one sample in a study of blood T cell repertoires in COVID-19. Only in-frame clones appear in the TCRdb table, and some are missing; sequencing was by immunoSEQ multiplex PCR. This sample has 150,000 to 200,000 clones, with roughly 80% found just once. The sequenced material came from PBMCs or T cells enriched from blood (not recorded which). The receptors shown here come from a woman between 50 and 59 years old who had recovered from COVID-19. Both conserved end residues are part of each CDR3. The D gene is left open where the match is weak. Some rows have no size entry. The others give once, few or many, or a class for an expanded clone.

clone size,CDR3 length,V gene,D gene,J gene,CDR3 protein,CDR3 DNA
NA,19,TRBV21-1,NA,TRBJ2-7,CASSTQGGRQGKRGHEQYF,TGTGCCAGCAGCACCCAGGGAGGGAGACAGGGGAAGAGGGGGCACGAGCAGTACTTC
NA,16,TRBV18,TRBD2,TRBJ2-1,CASSPRLAGEGNEQFF,TGTGCCAGCTCACCACGGCTAGCGGGAGAAGGTAATGAGCAGTTCTTC
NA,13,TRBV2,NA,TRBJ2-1,CASRSLPRNEQFF,TGTGCCAGCAGGTCCCTCCCGCGCAATGAGCAGTTCTTC
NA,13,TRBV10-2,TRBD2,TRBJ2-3,CASRGTMVDTQYF,TGCGCCAGCAGAGGGACTATGGTAGATACGCAGTATTTT
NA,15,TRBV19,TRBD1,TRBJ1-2,CASQGSQTGPGGYTF,TGTGCCAGTCAGGGCTCTCAGACAGGGCCAGGGGGCTACACCTTC
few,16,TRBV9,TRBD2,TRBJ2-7,CASSVAREAGGYEQYF,TGTGCCAGCAGCGTAGCTAGGGAAGCGGGAGGTTACGAGCAGTACTTC
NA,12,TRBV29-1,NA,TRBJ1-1,CSVDPLDTEAFF,TGCAGCGTTGATCCTTTAGACACTGAAGCTTTCTTT
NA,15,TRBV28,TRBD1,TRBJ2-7,CASSFFAAGGKEQYF,TGTGCCAGCAGTTTTTTTGCGGCAGGGGGCAAAGAGCAGTACTTC
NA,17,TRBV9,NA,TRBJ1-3,CASSVDHLQGTGNTIYF,TGTGCCAGCAGCGTAGACCACCTACAGGGTACTGGAAACACCATATATTTT
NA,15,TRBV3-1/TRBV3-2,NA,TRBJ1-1,CASSLRGHMNTEAFF,TGTGCCAGCAGCCTGCGGGGTCACATGAACACTGAAGCTTTCTTT
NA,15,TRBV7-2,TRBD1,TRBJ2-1,CASSLQGTNINEQFF,TGTGCCAGCAGTCTACAGGGGACAAATATCAATGAGCAGTTCTTC
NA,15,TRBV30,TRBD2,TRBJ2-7,CAWGGLAGVPREQYF,TGTGCCTGGGGAGGACTAGCGGGAGTCCCACGCGAGCAGTACTTC
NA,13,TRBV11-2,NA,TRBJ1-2,CASSLDGQYGYTF,TGTGCCAGCAGCTTAGATGGTCAGTATGGCTACACCTTC
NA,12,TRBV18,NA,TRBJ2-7,CASSQGYYEQYF,TGTGCCAGCTCACAGGGGTACTACGAGCAGTACTTC
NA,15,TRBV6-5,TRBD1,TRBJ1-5,CASRKGQGGYQPQHF,TGTGCCAGCAGAAAGGGACAGGGGGGATATCAGCCCCAGCATTTT
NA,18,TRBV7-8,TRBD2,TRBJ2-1,CASSQPHPGLAAYNEQFF,TGTGCCAGCAGCCAACCTCACCCGGGACTAGCGGCCTACAATGAGCAGTTCTTC
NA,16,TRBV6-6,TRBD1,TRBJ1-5,CASSYTGQGSNQPQHF,TGTGCCAGCAGTTACACCGGACAGGGGAGCAATCAGCCCCAGCATTTT
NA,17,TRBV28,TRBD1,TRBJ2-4,CASSRSDRDLAKNIQYF,TGTGCCAGCAGCCGTTCTGACAGGGATCTAGCCAAAAACATTCAGTACTTC
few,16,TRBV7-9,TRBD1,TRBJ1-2,CASSARQGNRNYGYTF,TGTGCCAGCAGCGCAAGACAGGGCAATAGGAACTATGGCTACACCTTC
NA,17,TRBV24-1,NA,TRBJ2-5,CATSDPTRSGRQETQYF,TGTGCCACCAGTGATCCGACCCGGTCTGGGCGCCAAGAGACCCAGTACTTC
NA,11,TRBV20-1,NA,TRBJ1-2,CSTAQAYGYTF,TGCAGTACAGCACAGGCCTATGGCTACACCTTC
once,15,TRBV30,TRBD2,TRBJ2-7,CAWRGPGLASSEQYF,TGTGCCTGGAGGGGGCCGGGACTAGCTTCCAGTGAGCAGTACTTC
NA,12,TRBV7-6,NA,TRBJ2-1,CAISDTSPEQFF,TGTGCCATCTCAGACACCTCTCCGGAGCAGTTCTTC
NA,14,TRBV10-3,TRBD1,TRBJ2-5,CATTRAGQGETQYF,TGTGCCACAACCAGGGCGGGACAGGGGGAGACCCAGTACTTC
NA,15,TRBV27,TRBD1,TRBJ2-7,CASKRVPGTGGEQYF,TGTGCCAGCAAAAGGGTCCCCGGGACAGGCGGCGAGCAGTACTTC
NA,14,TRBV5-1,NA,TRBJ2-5,CASSLGGSQETQYF,TGCGCCAGCAGCTTGGGGGGCAGTCAAGAGACCCAGTACTTC
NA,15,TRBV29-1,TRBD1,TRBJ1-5,CSVTGTGGENQPQHF,TGCAGCGTTACCGGGACAGGGGGCGAAAATCAGCCCCAGCATTTT
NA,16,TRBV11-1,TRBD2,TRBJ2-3,CASSPGGRERTDTQYF,TGTGCCAGCAGCCCGGGGGGGCGGGAGAGAACAGATACGCAGTATTTT